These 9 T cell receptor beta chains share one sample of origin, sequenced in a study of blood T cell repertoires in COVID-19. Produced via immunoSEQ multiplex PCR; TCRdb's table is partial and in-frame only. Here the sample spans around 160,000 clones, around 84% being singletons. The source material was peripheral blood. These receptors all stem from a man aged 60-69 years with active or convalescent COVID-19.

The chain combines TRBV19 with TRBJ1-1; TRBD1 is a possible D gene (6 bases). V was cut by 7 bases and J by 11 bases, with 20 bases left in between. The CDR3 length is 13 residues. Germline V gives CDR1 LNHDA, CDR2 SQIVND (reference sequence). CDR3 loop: CASTDGGPRPAFF. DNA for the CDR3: TGTGCCAGTACCGACGGGGGGCCAAGGCCGGCTTTCTTT.

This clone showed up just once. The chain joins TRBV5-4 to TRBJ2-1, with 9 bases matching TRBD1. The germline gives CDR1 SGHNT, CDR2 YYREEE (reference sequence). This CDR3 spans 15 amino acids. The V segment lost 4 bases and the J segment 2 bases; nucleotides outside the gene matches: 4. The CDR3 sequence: CASSGRTGAYNEQFF. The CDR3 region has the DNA TGTGCCAGCAGCGGGCGGACAGGGGCCTACAATGAGCAGTTCTTC.

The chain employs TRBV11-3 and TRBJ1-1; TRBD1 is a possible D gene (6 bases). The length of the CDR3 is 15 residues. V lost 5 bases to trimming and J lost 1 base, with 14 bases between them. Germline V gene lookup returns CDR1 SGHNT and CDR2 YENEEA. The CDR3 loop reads CASSPSRGGNTEAFF. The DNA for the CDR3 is TGTGCCAGCAGCCCATCCAGAGGGGGGAACACTGAAGCTTTCTTT. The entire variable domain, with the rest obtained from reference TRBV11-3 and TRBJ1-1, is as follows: EAGVVQSPRYKIIEKKQPVAFWCNPISGHNTLYWYLQNLGQGPELLIRYENEEAVDDSQLPKDRFSAERLKGVDSTLKIQPAELGDSAVYLCASSPSRGGNTEAFFGQGTRLTVV.

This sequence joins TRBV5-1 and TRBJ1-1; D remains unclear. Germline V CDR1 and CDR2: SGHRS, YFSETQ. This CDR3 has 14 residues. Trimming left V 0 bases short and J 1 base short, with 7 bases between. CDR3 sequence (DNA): TGCGCCAGCAGCTTGGGTCCGGGGAACACTGAAGCTTTCTTT. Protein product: CASSLGPGNTEAFF.

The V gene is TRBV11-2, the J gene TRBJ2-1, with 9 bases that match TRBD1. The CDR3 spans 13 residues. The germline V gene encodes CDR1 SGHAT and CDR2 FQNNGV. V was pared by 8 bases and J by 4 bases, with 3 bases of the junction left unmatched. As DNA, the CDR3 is TGTGCCAGCGGACAGGGGCCTTACAATGAGCAGTTCTTC. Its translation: CASGQGPYNEQFF.

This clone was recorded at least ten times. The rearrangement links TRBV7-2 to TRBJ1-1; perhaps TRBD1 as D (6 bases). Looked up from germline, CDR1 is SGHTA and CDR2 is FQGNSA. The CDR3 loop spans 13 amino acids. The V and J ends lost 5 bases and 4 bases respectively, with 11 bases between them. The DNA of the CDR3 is TGTGCCAGCAGCAGTACAGGGAGCACTGAAGCTTTCTTT. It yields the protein CASSSTGSTEAFF.

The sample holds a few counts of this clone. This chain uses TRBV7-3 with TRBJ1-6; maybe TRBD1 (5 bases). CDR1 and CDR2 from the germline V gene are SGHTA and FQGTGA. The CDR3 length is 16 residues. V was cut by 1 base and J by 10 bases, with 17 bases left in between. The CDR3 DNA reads TGTGCCAGCAGCTTAAGCGGTAGGGCAGGGCGCTCACCCCTCCACTTT. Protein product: CASSLSGRAGRSPLHF.

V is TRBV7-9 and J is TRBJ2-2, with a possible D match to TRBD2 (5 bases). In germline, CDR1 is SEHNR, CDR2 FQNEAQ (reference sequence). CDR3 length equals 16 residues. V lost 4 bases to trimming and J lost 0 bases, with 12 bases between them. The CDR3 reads CASSWASGTNTGELFF. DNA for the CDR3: TGTGCCAGCAGCTGGGCAAGCGGAACGAACACCGGGGAGCTGTTTTTT. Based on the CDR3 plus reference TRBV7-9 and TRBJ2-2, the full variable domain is DTGVSQNPRHKITKRGQNVTFRCDPISEHNRLYWYRQTLGQGPEFLTYFQNEAQLEKSRLLSDRFSAERPKGSFSTLEIQRTEQGDSAMYLCASSWASGTNTGELFFGEGSRLTVL.

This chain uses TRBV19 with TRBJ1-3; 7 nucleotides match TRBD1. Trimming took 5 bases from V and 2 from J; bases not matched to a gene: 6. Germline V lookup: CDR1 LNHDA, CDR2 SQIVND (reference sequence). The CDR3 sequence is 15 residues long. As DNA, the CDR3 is TGTGCCAGTAGTGCCCGGGACAGACCTGGAAACACCATATATTTT. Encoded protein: CASSARDRPGNTIYF.